This TCR beta chain was sequenced in a study of neurological immune-mediated disorders. General study findings and limits: CDR3 amino acid sequences found in expanded clones were never shared across subjects, suggesting private repertoires in all groups. The most TCR clonal expansion was seen in HTLV-1-associated myelopathy, and the least was seen in multiple sclerosis, which fell below healthy controls.

Turning to this clonotype: Its target is unknown.

It was by 5'RACE with 10-nucleotide random UMIs that the cDNA was made. TCRdb passed the 5' RACE reads through MiXCR, listing each CDR3 protein once. The sample has some 20,000 distinct CDR3 sequences, about 10% seen once. With 5 bases clipped from V and 5 bases from J, the junction kept 10 bases outside the gene matches. Germline CDR1 is SGHRS and CDR2 is YFSETQ. The CDR3 has 15 amino acids. 2 million PBMCs stored at -80 C were the source of the unsorted libraries. This chain joins TRBV5-1 and TRBJ1-1; 9 bases map to TRBD1. The sequenced material came from PBMCs. The clonotype comes from a woman in her sixties or seventies with HTLV-1-associated myelopathy (HAM/TSP). CDR3 bases: TGCGCCAGCAGTCCGGGCGACAGGGGGATTACTGAAGCTTTCTTT. It codes for CASSPGDRGITEAFF.